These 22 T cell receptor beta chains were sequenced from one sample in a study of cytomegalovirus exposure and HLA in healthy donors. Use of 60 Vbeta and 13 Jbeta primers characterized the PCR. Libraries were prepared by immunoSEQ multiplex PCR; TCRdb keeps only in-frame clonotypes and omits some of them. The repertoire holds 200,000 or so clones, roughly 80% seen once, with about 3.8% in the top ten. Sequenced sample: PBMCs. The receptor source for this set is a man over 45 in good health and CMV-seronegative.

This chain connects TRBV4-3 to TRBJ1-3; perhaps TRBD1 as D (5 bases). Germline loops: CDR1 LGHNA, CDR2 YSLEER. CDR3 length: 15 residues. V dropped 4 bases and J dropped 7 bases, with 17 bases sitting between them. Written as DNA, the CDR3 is TGCGCCAGCAGCCCCTCGGGCAGGGAAGGGAACACCATATATTTT. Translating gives CASSPSGREGNTIYF.

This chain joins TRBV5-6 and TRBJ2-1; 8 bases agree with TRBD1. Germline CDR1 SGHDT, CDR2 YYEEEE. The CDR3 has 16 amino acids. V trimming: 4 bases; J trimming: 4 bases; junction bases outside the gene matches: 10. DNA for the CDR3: TGTGCCAGCAGCCCCGACGCGGGACAGGATTACAATGAGCAGTTCTTC. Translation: CASSPDAGQDYNEQFF.

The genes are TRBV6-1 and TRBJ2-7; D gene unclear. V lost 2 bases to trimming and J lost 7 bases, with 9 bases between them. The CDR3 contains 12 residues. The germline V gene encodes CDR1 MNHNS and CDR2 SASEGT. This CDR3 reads CASSEPAAEQYF. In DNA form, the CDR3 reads TGTGCCAGCAGTGAACCCGCGGCGGAGCAGTACTTC.

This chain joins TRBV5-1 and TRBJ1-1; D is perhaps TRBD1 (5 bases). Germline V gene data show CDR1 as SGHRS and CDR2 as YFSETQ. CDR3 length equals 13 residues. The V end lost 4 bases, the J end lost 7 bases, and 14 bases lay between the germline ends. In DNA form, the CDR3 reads TGCGCCAGCAGCCGCGGGGCCGCAAATGAAGCTTTCTTT. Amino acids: CASSRGAANEAFF.

The CDR3 protein is CASSVSGGPTGELFF. As DNA, the CDR3 is TGTGCCAGCAGCGTCAGCGGGGGGCCCACCGGGGAGCTGTTTTTT. This chain joins TRBV9 and TRBJ2-2; 9 positions match TRBD2. The J segment lost 4 bases and the V segment lost 2 bases, leaving 3 bases of the junction unmatched. Germline V gives CDR1 SGDLS, CDR2 YYNGEE. The CDR3 extends over 15 amino acids.

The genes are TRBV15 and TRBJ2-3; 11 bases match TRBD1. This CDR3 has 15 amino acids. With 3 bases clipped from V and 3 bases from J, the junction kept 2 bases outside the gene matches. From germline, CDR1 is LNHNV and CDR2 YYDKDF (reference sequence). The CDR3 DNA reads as TGTGCCACCAGCAGGGGGACAGGGGGAACAGATACGCAGTATTTT. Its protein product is CATSRGTGGTDTQYF.

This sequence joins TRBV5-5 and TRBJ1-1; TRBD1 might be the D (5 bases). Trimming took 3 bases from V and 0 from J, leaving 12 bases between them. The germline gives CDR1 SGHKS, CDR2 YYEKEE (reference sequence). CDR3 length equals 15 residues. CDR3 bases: TGTGCCAGCAGCTACCTAGGGGTGATGAACACTGAAGCTTTCTTT. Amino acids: CASSYLGVMNTEAFF. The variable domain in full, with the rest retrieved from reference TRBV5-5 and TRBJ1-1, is DAGVTQSPTHLIKTRGQQVTLRCSPISGHKSVSWYQQVLGQGPQFIFQYYEKEERGRGNFPDRFSARQFPNYSSELNVNALLLGDSALYLCASSYLGVMNTEAFFGQGTRLTVV.

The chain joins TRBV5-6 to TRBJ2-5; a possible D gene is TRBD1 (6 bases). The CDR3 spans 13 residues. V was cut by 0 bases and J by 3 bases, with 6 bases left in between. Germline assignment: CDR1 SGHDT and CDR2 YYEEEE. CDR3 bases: TGTGCCAGCAGCTTGGAGGGGGAAGAGACCCAGTACTTC. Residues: CASSLEGEETQYF.

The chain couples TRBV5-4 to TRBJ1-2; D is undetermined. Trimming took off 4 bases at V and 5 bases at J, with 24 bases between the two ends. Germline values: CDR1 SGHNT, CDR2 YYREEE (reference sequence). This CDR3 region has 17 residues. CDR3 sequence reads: CASSTKGGEQILYGYTF. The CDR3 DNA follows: TGTGCCAGCAGCACAAAGGGCGGGGAGCAGATTCTTTATGGCTACACCTTC.

The CDR3 coding sequence is TGTGCCAGCAGCACCCGACAGGACTATGGCTACACCTTC. Translating gives CASSTRQDYGYTF. The chain joins TRBV13 to TRBJ1-2, with a tentative D call TRBD1 (6 bases). This CDR3 has 13 amino acids. The germline V and J ends were trimmed by 5 bases and 3 bases, with 10 bases remaining between them. The germline V gene encodes CDR1 PRHDT and CDR2 FYEKMQ (reference sequence).

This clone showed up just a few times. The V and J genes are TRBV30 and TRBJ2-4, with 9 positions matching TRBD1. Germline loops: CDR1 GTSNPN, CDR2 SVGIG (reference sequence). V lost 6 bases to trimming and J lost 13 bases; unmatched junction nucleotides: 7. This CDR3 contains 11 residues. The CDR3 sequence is CACSQGTGQYF. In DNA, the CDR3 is TGTGCCTGTTCCCAAGGGACAGGGCAGTACTTC. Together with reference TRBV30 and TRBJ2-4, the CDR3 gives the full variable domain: SQTIHQWPATLVQPVGSPLSLECTVEGTSNPNLYWYRQAAGRGLQLLFYSVGIGQISSEVPQNLSASRPQDRQFILSSKKLLLSDSGFYLCACSQGTGQYFGAGTRLSVL.

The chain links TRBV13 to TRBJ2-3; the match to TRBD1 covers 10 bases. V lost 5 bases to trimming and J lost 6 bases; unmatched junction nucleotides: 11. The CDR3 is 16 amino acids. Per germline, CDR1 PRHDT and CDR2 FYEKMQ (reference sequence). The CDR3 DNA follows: TGTGCCAGCAGCCTAACCGGGACAGGGGTTGAGGATACGCAGTATTTT. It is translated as CASSLTGTGVEDTQYF.

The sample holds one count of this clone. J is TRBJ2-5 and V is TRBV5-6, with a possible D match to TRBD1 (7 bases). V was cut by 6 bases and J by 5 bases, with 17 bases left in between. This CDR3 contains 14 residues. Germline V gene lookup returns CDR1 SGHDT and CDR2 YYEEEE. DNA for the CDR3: TGTGCCAGCACCTGGAGGGACAGTAGGGAGACCCAGTACTTC. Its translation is CASTWRDSRETQYF.

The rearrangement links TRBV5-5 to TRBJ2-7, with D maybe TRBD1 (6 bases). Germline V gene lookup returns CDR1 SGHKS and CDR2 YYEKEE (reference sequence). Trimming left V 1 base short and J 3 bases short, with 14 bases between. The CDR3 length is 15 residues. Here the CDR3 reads CASSLSRGNFYEQYF. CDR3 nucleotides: TGTGCCAGCAGCTTGAGCAGGGGAAATTTCTACGAGCAGTACTTC.

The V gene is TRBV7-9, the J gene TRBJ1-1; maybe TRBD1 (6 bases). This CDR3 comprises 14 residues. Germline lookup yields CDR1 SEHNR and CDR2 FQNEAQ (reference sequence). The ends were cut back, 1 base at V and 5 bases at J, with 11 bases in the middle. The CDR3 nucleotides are TGTGCCAGCAGCTTAGAACAGGGTTCGACTGAAGCTTTCTTT. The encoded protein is CASSLEQGSTEAFF.

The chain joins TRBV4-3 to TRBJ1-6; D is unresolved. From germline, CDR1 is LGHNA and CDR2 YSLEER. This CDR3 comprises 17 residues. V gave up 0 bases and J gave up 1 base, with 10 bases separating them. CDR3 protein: CASSQETAGSYNSPLHF. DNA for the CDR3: TGCGCCAGCAGCCAAGAGACGGCAGGATCCTATAATTCACCCCTCCACTTT.

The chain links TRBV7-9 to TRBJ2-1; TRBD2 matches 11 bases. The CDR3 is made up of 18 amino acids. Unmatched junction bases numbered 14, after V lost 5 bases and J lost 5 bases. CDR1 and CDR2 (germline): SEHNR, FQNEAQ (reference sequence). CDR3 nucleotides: TGTGCCAGCAGCGCGGGACAGCTTAGCGGGGGGGTAGACAATGAGCAGTTCTTC. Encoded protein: CASSAGQLSGGVDNEQFF.

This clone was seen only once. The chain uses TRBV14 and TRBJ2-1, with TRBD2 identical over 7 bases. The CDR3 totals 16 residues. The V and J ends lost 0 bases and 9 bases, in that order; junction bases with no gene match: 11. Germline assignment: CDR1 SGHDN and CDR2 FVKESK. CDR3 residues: CASSQDGLAAFSEQFF. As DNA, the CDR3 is TGTGCCAGCAGCCAAGACGGGCTAGCGGCCTTCAGTGAGCAGTTCTTC.

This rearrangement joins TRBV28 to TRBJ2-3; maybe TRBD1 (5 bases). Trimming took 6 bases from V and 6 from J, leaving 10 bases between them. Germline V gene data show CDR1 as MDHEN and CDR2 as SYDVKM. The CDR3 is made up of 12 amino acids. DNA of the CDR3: TGTGCCAGCAGCCCTGGGGCCGATACGCAGTATTTT. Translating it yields CASSPGADTQYF.

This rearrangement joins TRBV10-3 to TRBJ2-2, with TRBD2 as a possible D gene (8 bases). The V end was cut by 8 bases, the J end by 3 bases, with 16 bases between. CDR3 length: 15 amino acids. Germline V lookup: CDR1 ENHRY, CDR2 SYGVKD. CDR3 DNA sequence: TGTGCCATCGGACTAGCAACAGGGGACACCGGGGAGCTGTTTTTT. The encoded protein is CAIGLATGDTGELFF.

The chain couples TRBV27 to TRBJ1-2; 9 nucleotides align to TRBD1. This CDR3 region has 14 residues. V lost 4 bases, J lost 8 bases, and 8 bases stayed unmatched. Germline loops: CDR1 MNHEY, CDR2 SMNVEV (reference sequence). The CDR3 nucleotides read TGTGCCAGCAGTTCCAGTGACAGGGGGGAGGGCTACACCTTC. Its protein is CASSSSDRGEGYTF.

This chain's CDR3 is CATSREATINYGYTF. The CDR3 DNA follows: TGTGCCACCAGCAGAGAGGCGACTATCAACTATGGCTACACCTTC. The chain combines TRBV15 with TRBJ1-2; unclear D gene. V lost 0 bases and J lost 2, with 10 bases in between. The CDR3 loop spans 15 amino acids. Germline lookup yields CDR1 LNHNV and CDR2 YYDKDF (reference sequence).